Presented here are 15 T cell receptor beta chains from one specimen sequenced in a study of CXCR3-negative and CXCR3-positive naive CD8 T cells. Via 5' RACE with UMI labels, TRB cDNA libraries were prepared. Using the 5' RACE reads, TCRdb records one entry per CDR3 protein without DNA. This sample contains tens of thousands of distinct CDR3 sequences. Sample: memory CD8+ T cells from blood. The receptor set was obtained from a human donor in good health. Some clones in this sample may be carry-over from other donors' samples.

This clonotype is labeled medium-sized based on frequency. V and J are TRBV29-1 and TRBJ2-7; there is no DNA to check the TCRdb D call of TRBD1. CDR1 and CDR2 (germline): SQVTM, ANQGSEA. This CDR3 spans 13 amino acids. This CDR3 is CSVEEGSGVEQYF.

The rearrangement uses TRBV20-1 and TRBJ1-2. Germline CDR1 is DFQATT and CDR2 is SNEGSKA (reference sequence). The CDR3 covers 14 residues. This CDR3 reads CSARDVQSDYGYTF.

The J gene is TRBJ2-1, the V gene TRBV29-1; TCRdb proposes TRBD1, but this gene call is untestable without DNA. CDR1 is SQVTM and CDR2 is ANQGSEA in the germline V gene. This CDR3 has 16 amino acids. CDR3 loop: CSVEDELDRDDNEQFF.

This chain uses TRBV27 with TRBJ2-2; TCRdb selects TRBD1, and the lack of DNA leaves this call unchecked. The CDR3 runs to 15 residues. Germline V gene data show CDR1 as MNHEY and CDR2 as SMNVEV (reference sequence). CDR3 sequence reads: CASSSGGAFIGELFF.

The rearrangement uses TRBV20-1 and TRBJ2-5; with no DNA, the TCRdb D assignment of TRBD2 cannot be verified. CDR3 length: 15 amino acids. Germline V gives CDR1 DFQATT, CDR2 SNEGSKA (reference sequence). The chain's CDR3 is CSAPPSGGFQETQYF.

CDR3 sequence reads: CASRVAREKFQCFKYTVTDTQYF. The chain joins TRBV23-1 to TRBJ2-3; TCRdb's assignment of TRBD2 cannot be checked, as there is no DNA. TRBV23-1 is assigned to the ORF class and has an uncertain function. CDR3 size: 23 residues.

The CDR3 region is CATSRDRWTSDEQFF. This chain joins TRBV15 and TRBJ2-1; absent DNA, TCRdb's TRBD2 call cannot be checked. The CDR3 is made up of 15 amino acids. Germline V gene lookup returns CDR1 LNHNV and CDR2 YYDKDF (reference sequence).

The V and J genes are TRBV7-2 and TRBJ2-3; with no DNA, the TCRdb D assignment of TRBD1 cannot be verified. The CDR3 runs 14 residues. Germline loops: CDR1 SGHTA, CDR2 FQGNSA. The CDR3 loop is CASSPGTGGDTQYF.

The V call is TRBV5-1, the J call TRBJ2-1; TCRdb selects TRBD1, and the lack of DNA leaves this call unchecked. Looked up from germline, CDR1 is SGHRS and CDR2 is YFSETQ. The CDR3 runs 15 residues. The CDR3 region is CASSLTGYLGDEQFF.

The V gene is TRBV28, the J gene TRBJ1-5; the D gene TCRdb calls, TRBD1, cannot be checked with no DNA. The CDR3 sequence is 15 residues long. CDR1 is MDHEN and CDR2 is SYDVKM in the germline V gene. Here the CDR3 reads CASTRTGAINQPQHF.

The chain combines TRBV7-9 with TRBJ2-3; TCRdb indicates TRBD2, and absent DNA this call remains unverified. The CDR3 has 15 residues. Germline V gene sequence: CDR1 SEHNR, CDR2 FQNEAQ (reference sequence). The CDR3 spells CASSLTSKYTDTQYF.

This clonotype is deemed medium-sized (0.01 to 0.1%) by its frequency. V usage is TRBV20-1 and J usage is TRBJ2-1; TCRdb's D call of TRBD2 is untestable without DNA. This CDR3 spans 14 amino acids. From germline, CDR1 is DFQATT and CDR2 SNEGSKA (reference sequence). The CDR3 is CSGSGGPDYNEQFF.

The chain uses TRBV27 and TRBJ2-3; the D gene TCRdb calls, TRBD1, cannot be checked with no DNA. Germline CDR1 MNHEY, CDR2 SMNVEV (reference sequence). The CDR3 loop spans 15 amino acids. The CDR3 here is CASSLTGAIADTQYF.

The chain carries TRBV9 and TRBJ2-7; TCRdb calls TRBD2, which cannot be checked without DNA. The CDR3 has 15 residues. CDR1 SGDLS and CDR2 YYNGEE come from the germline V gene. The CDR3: CASSRTGTSDHEQYF.

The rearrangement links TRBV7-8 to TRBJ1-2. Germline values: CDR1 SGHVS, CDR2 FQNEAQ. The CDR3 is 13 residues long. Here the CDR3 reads CASSSISTYGYTF.